This TCR beta chain was captured in a study of T-cell reconstitution after alpha-beta-depleted transplantation in children. Preparing the TCRbeta library involved the use of unique molecular identifiers. TCRdb redid the calling of the PCR reads with MiXCR, one entry per CDR3 protein. This table holds approximately 400,000 distinct CDR3 sequences, approximately 11% found once. The germline V and J ends were trimmed by 6 bases and 1 base, with 6 bases remaining between them. The germline V gene has CDR1 SQVTM and CDR2 ANQGSEA. The CDR3 runs to 11 residues. There are a few counts of this clonotype. The J gene is TRBJ2-5, the V gene TRBV29-1; D not certain. This material consisted of PBMCs from the stem cell graft donor, taken from the stem cell graft. This TCR was sampled from a human donor who donated a stem cell graft to a child with acute myeloid leukemia. The CDR3 spells CSVTSQETQYF. The CDR3 region has the DNA TGCAGCGTGACATCCCAAGAGACCCAGTACTTC.